This T cell receptor beta chain was observed in a study of cytomegalovirus exposure and HLA in healthy donors. Notes on the study in general: With high specificity and sensitivity, the classifier reportedly diagnosed cytomegalovirus status. Rare TCR sequences dominated, though some public TCRs recurred in many donors. Listed as cytomegalovirus-associated were approximately 160 TCR beta chains.

PCR amplification relied on 60 Vbeta primers (plus 13 Jbeta primers). The assay was immunoSEQ multiplex PCR, and TCRdb's table has in-frame clones only and misses some. The sample lists over 120,000 clones; roughly 76% were seen once. Per the germline V gene, CDR1 is ENHRY and CDR2 is SYGVKD. V was cut by 3 bases and J by 5 bases, with 11 bases left in between. The CDR3 loop spans 14 amino acids. Turning to this clone: The antigen remains unidentified.

The sequence came from a woman under 40 in good health and CMV-seronegative. The chain carries TRBV10-3 and TRBJ1-5; D possibly corresponds to TRBD1 (5 bases). The sequencing input was PBMCs. The CDR3 DNA reads as TGTGCCATCAGTGATAGCGGGGGGTATCAGCCCCAGCATTTT. Translation: CAISDSGGYQPQHF.